A single sample gave rise to the 23 T cell receptor beta chains below, sequenced in a study of shared clonotypes between healthy human individuals. CD8 cells regarded as naive lacked CD45RO, were positively chosen for CCR7, and omitted terminally differentiated effector memory CD45RA+ cells. Sequencing used immunoSEQ multiplex PCR; TCRdb keeps in-frame clones, though not all of them. The table records 2 million to 2.5 million clones, about 95% of them present only once. Sequenced sample: naive CD8+ T cells sorted from blood. The receptor set was obtained from a man aged 18 to 30 in good health.

The chain has TRBV25-1 and TRBJ2-2; D possibly corresponds to TRBD1 (6 bases). Trimming removed 3 bases at V and 2 bases at J, with 16 bases between. CDR1 MGHDK and CDR2 SYGVNS come from the germline V gene. The CDR3 totals 17 residues. CDR3 in amino acids: CASSDKKTGLNTGELFF. In DNA, the CDR3 is TGTGCCAGCAGTGACAAAAAGACAGGCCTAAACACCGGGGAGCTGTTTTTT.

This clone has a single count. The chain recombines TRBV2 with TRBJ2-3, with 12 bases that match TRBD2. The CDR3 has 15 residues. Germline V gene lookup returns CDR1 SNHLY and CDR2 FYNNEI. The V gene end was trimmed by 4 bases and the J gene end by 3 bases; junction bases not matched to a gene: 2. The CDR3 reads CASSGTSGKTDTQYF. The DNA for the CDR3 is TGTGCCAGCAGTGGGACTAGCGGGAAGACAGATACGCAGTATTTT.

This clone was recorded at least ten times. The rearrangement uses TRBV30 and TRBJ1-1; D not certain. The CDR3 is made up of 12 amino acids. Deletions cut 2 bases from V and 4 bases from J, with 8 bases between. Germline V gives CDR1 GTSNPN, CDR2 SVGIG (reference sequence). The CDR3 nucleotides are TGTGCCTGGAGTCCCCGTCGCACTGAAGCTTTCTTT. Translation: CAWSPRRTEAFF.

This clone was observed a single time. V gene TRBV6-6 combines with J gene TRBJ1-1, with D hard to call. Trimming left V 0 bases short and J 2 bases short, with 10 bases between. The CDR3 sequence is 15 residues long. The germline CDR1 and CDR2 sequences are MNHNY and SVGAGI (reference sequence). In nucleotides, the CDR3 is TGTGCCAGCAGTTACTCGGTTGCCGGAAACACTGAAGCTTTCTTT. It yields the protein CASSYSVAGNTEAFF.

The rearrangement links TRBV27 to TRBJ2-5; the match to TRBD1 covers 7 bases. Germline V gene lookup returns CDR1 MNHEY and CDR2 SMNVEV (reference sequence). V lost 7 bases, J lost 6 bases, and 14 bases stayed unmatched. The CDR3 loop spans 15 amino acids. The CDR3 DNA sequence: TGTGCCAGCACCACCGTGGGGACAGCCCGACAGACCCAGTACTTC. It specifies CASTTVGTARQTQYF.

The chain combines TRBV5-4 with TRBJ2-7; D not certain. The CDR3 totals 13 residues. Germline CDR1 is SGHNT and CDR2 is YYREEE (reference sequence). V lost 6 bases and J 2 bases, leaving 12 bases between the germline ends. The CDR3 loop is CASTQDGAYEQYF. The CDR3 coding sequence is TGTGCCAGCACCCAAGACGGAGCCTACGAGCAGTACTTC.

The sample holds one count of this clone. The V call is TRBV28, the J call TRBJ2-5; no definite D call. With 2 bases removed from V and 3 bases from J, the gap between germline ends came to 13 bases. CDR1 is MDHEN, CDR2 SYDVKM, per germline. The CDR3 is made up of 15 amino acids. The CDR3 nucleotides are TGTGCCAGCAGTTTACCTGACTTGGTGGAAGAGACCCAGTACTTC. This encodes CASSLPDLVEETQYF.

The gene calls are TRBV4-2 and TRBJ2-2; no clear D. The CDR3 contains 17 residues. Trimming took 4 bases from V and 0 from J, leaving 15 bases between them. Germline V gene sequence: CDR1 LGHNA, CDR2 YNFKEQ. CDR3 amino acids: CASSRTLGGTNTGELFF. Here the CDR3 DNA reads TGTGCCAGCAGCCGAACCCTAGGCGGAACGAACACCGGGGAGCTGTTTTTT.

This chain joins TRBV4-1 and TRBJ1-5; D possibly corresponds to TRBD1 (6 bases). V shed 2 bases and J shed 3 bases, with 14 bases lying between them. The CDR3 is 16 amino acids. Germline values: CDR1 MGHRA, CDR2 YSYEKL. The CDR3 region has the DNA TGCGCCAGCAGCCAAACCGACAGGCTTTACAATCAGCCCCAGCATTTT. Its protein is CASSQTDRLYNQPQHF.

V is TRBV6-5 and J is TRBJ2-7; 9 bases agree with TRBD1. Losses at the gene ends were 5 bases for V and 3 bases for J; bases not matched to a gene: 8. This CDR3 contains 15 residues. Germline loops: CDR1 MNHEY, CDR2 SVGAGI. The CDR3: CASSLYRDRDYEQYF. In DNA form, the CDR3 reads TGTGCCAGCAGTCTCTACCGGGACAGGGACTACGAGCAGTACTTC.

The rearrangement links TRBV5-6 to TRBJ2-5; D unresolved. V was cut by 1 base and J by 5 bases, with 9 bases left in between. The CDR3 is made up of 13 amino acids. Germline V CDR1 and CDR2: SGHDT, YYEEEE. The CDR3 DNA is TGTGCCAGCAGCTTGTATACAGCGGAGACCCAGTACTTC. Translating it yields CASSLYTAETQYF.

The chain carries TRBV9 and TRBJ2-3, with D perhaps matching TRBD2 (5 bases). Trimming removed 2 bases at V and 2 bases at J, with 12 bases between. Germline loops: CDR1 SGDLS, CDR2 YYNGEE. The CDR3 totals 15 residues. CDR3 DNA: TGTGCCAGCAGCGTTCGGGGTCTAGCCACAGATACGCAGTATTTT. As protein: CASSVRGLATDTQYF.

This chain joins TRBV5-1 and TRBJ2-2; 8 positions match TRBD1. Germline values: CDR1 SGHRS, CDR2 YFSETQ. This CDR3 has 18 residues. The CDR3 DNA reads TGCGCAAGCGGAGTCTTTCGCTGGGGGACAGGGAACACCGGGGAGCTGTTTTTT. Translating gives CASGVFRWGTGNTGELFF.

The rearrangement joins TRBV29-1 to TRBJ2-1; possible D gene TRBD2, 6 bases. V lost 3 bases, J lost 6 bases, and 12 bases lay in between. The V gene's germline CDR1 is SQVTM and CDR2 ANQGSEA. The CDR3 is 13 residues long. The CDR3 here is CSVDGRDFNEQFF. CDR3 nucleotides: TGCAGCGTTGACGGGCGGGACTTCAATGAGCAGTTCTTC.

A remark on this clone: This same CDR3 is encoded by further DNA sequences in the sample. V and J are TRBV4-3 and TRBJ2-3; 7 nucleotides line up with TRBD2. The germline V gene has CDR1 LGHNA and CDR2 YSLEER. The CDR3 sequence is 14 residues long. Trimming removed 4 bases from V and 2 bases from J; junction bases left unmatched: 3. CDR3 in DNA: TGCGCCAGCAGCCCCCGACTAGCCACAGATACGCAGTATTTT. It encodes CASSPRLATDTQYF.

The CDR3 nucleotides read TGTGCCAGCAGTTTATGGTTGGGGACAGGGCAGAACGAGCAGTACTTC. Translating it yields CASSLWLGTGQNEQYF. The rearrangement joins TRBV27 to TRBJ2-7, with 9 bases that match TRBD1. The V gene end was trimmed by 1 base and the J gene end by 5 bases; junction bases not matched to a gene: 9. Germline V gives CDR1 MNHEY, CDR2 SMNVEV (reference sequence). CDR3 length equals 16 residues.

The rearrangement uses TRBV6-5 and TRBJ2-5; D unclear. This CDR3 has 13 residues. Trimming removed 9 bases at V and 0 bases at J, with 11 bases between. Looked up from germline, CDR1 is MNHEY and CDR2 is SVGAGI. CDR3 loop: CASQTPYQETQYF. The CDR3 bases are TGTGCCAGTCAGACTCCCTACCAAGAGACCCAGTACTTC.

This chain uses TRBV7-9 with TRBJ2-7; no clear D. Per the germline V gene, CDR1 is SEHNR and CDR2 is FQNEAQ (reference sequence). The ends were cut back, 5 bases at V and 5 bases at J, with 16 bases in the middle. CDR3 size: 14 residues. The CDR3 region is CASSPVIGYDEQYF. CDR3 sequence (DNA): TGTGCCAGCAGCCCGGTCATCGGGTACGACGAGCAGTACTTC. The complete variable domain, with remaining parts taken from reference TRBV7-9 and TRBJ2-7, reads DTGVSQNPRHKITKRGQNVTFRCDPISEHNRLYWYRQTLGQGPEFLTYFQNEAQLEKSRLLSDRFSAERPKGSFSTLEIQRTEQGDSAMYLCASSPVIGYDEQYFGPGTRLTVT.

The rearrangement joins TRBV6-1 to TRBJ2-4; D perhaps matches TRBD1 (6 bases). This CDR3 region has 15 residues. Trimming left V 8 bases short and J 7 bases short, with 21 bases between. Germline-derived CDR1 and CDR2 are MNHNS and SASEGT. Here the CDR3 DNA reads TGTGCCAGCGGCGGTTCGAGGGACACTGGGAACATTCAGTACTTC. It encodes CASGGSRDTGNIQYF.

The rearrangement links TRBV5-1 to TRBJ1-1; D may be TRBD1 (6 bases). Trimming left V 3 bases short and J 3 bases short, with 18 bases between. The CDR3 contains 16 residues. The V gene's germline CDR1 is SGHRS and CDR2 YFSETQ. DNA for the CDR3: TGCGCCAGCAGCTCAGGACAGCATGGGGCAGACACTGAAGCTTTCTTT. Translation gives CASSSGQHGADTEAFF. Variable domain in full (rest from reference TRBV5-1 and TRBJ1-1): KAGVTQTPRYLIKTRGQQVTLSCSPISGHRSVSWYQQTPGQGLQFLFEYFSETQRNKGNFPGRFSGRQFSNSRSEMNVSTLELGDSALYLCASSSGQHGADTEAFFGQGTRLTVV.

This chain uses TRBV7-9 with TRBJ2-1; 11 positions match TRBD2. V gave up 1 base and J gave up 12 bases; unmatched junction bases: 5. This CDR3 is 14 amino acids long. Germline CDR1 and CDR2: SEHNR and FQNEAQ (reference sequence). The CDR3 region is CASSLETSGILQFF. In nucleotides, the CDR3 is TGTGCCAGCAGCTTAGAGACTAGCGGGATCTTGCAGTTCTTC. Variable domain in full (rest from reference TRBV7-9 and TRBJ2-1): DTGVSQNPRHKITKRGQNVTFRCDPISEHNRLYWYRQTLGQGPEFLTYFQNEAQLEKSRLLSDRFSAERPKGSFSTLEIQRTEQGDSAMYLCASSLETSGILQFFGPGTRLTVL.

This rearrangement joins TRBV4-3 to TRBJ1-3, with TRBD1 as a possible D gene (5 bases). Germline CDR1 LGHNA, CDR2 YSLEER. V was cut by 0 bases and J by 3 bases, with 9 bases left in between. The length of the CDR3 is 15 residues. The CDR3 region is CASSQDSGLGNTIYF. The CDR3 coding sequence is TGCGCCAGCAGCCAAGATTCAGGGCTTGGAAACACCATATATTTT.

This sequence joins TRBV10-3 and TRBJ1-1; 10 nucleotides line up with TRBD1. Germline CDR1 is ENHRY and CDR2 is SYGVKD. Trimming cost V 3 bases and J 0 bases; bases outside gene matches: 4. This CDR3 is 16 amino acids long. The CDR3 region has the DNA TGTGCCATCAGTGACGGGACAGGGGAGATGAACACTGAAGCTTTCTTT. Encoded protein: CAISDGTGEMNTEAFF.